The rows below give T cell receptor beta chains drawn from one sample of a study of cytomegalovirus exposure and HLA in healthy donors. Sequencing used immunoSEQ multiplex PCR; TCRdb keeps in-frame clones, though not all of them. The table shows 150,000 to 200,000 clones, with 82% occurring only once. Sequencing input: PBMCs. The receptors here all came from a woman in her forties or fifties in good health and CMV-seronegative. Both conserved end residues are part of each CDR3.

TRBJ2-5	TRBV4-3	CASSRSHTYQETQYF
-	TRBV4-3	CASSQDHRRGAYEQYF
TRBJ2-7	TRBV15	CATSRDHPRRRGLYEQYF
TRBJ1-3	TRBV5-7	CASSLYRGTYSSGNTIYF
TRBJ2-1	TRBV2	CASNPNGVSYNEQFF
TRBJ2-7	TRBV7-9	CASSNRGYPYEQYF
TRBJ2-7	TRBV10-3	CAIKLGPGPYEQYF
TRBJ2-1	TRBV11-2	CASSYLRTSGNEQFF
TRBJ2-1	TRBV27	CASRTGGGGGEAYNEQFF
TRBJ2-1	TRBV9	CASSVGGLAEYNEQFF
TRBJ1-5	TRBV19	CASSMDTFFPQHF
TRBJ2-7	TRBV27	CASSTGTGGYEQYF
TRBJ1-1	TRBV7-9	CSSSFQDRGAFF
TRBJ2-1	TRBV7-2	CASSPGAGGPVGEQFF
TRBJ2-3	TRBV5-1	CASSLDPGSTDTQYF
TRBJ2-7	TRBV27	CASSLLGAEQYF
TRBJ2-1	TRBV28	CASSIPAGFFDEQFF
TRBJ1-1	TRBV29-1	CSVFWSPRVNTEAFF
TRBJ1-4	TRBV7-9	CASSLTLARGEKLFF
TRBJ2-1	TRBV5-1	CASSLGSEDNEQFF
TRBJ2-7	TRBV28	CASSIPSRETYEQYF
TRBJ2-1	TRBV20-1	CSVTGDIEQFF
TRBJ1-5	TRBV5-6	CASSFRGPSNQPQHF
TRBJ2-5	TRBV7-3	CASSRGVEETQYF
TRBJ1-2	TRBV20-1	CSARRGRIYTF
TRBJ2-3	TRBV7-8	CASSSPPRGGGSWGTDTQYF
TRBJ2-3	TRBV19	CASSSYRGVGTDTQYF
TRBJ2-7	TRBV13	CASSYMDRGGEQYF
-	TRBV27	CASRTRGGGHNEQYF
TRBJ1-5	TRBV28	CASKRAGSQPQHF
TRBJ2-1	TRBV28	CASREGNANEQFF
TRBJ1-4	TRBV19	CASSPELNEKLFF
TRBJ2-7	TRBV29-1	CSVEGGRDSLFSQQYF
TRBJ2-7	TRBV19	CASSSGTERDEQYF
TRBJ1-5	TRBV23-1	CASSPSLQDGGLTRNQPQHF
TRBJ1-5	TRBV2	CASSALGQGPQHF
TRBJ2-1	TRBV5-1	CASSDRGGYNEQFF
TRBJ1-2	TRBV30	CAWSVSGLSGYTF
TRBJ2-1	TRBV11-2	CASSFRTGAYNEQFF
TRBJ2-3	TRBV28	CASSWGAADTQYF
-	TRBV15	CATSRDTGSSYEQYF